These 16 T cell receptor beta chains were sequenced from one sample in a study of T cell repertoires in cytomegalovirus infection (dated by TCRdb to about 2019). Sequencing was carried out with an Illumina HiSeq 1500. TCRdb reworked the public reads: Q25 trimming with fastp, MiXCR clone assembly, productive beta chains retained. Rows are combined by CDR3 protein, so each entry shows the most common genes and DNA. Recorded for this sample are about 530,000 distinct CDR3 sequences; about 30% of them occurred a single time. The ten largest account for around 13% of the sample. The sequenced material came from PBMCs. The receptors derive from a human donor in good health (CMV status not recorded). Some clones in this sample may be carry-over from other donors' samples.

This clonotype has a count of ten or more. This rearrangement joins TRBV7-3 to TRBJ2-3, with 7 bases identical to TRBD2. Germline CDR1 is SGHTA and CDR2 is FQGTGA. V dropped 1 base and J dropped 3; count of bases not matched to a gene: 10. The length of the CDR3 is 17 residues. The CDR3 sequence is CASSLNMAGVGTDTQYF. The DNA for the CDR3 is TGTGCCAGCAGCTTAAATATGGCGGGAGTTGGTACAGATACGCAGTATTTT. Looking up the rest from reference TRBV7-3 and TRBJ2-3 gives the full variable domain: GAGVSQTPSNKVTEKGKYVELRCDPISGHTALYWYRQSLGQGPEFLIYFQGTGAADDSGLPNDRFFAVRPEGSVSTLKIQRTERGDSAVYLCASSLNMAGVGTDTQYFGPGTRLTVL.

This clonotype has more than one count but fewer than ten. The J gene is TRBJ2-7, the V gene TRBV28, with D perhaps given as TRBD1 or TRBD2 (5 bases each). The CDR3 is made up of 13 amino acids. Germline CDR1 is MDHEN and CDR2 is SYDVKM. V shed 6 bases and J shed 6 bases, with 15 bases lying between them. The CDR3 sequence: CASSRQWGSEQYF. CDR3 sequence (DNA): TGTGCCAGCAGCCGCCAATGGGGGAGCGAGCAGTACTTC.

This clonotype was counted many times. The chain carries TRBV7-2 and TRBJ2-5; D possibly corresponds to TRBD2 (6 bases). The CDR3 length is 14 residues. The V end was cut by 1 base, the J end by 4 bases, with 10 bases between. The germline V gene has CDR1 SGHTA and CDR2 FQGNSA. CDR3 DNA sequence: TGTGCCAGCAGCTTAGTCTCTAGCGCAGAGACCCAGTACTTC. Residues: CASSLVSSAETQYF.

At least ten counts were recorded for this clonotype. The gene calls are TRBV28 and TRBJ1-1, with TRBD1 as a possible D gene (6 bases). Per the germline V gene, CDR1 is MDHEN and CDR2 is SYDVKM. This CDR3 is 12 amino acids long. Between the trimmed V and J ends, which lost 1 base and 9 bases, there was a span of 9 bases. Here the CDR3 reads CASSLSGTQAFF. The CDR3 DNA follows: TGTGCCAGCAGTTTATCCGGGACACAAGCTTTCTTT.

The rearrangement uses TRBV6-2 or TRBV6-3 and TRBJ1-1, with D maybe TRBD1 (6 bases). The CDR3 sequence is 13 residues long. Germline V gives CDR1 MNHEY, CDR2 SVGEGT. Trimming left V 5 bases short and J 10 bases short, with 17 bases between. DNA for the CDR3: TGTGCCAGCAGTACCCCTCAGGGGTTAGGAGCTTTCTTT. It translates to CASSTPQGLGAFF.

The chain combines TRBV7-2 with TRBJ1-2, with 9 bases lining up with TRBD1. With V trimmed by 3 bases and J by 8 bases, 4 bases remained unmatched. This CDR3 has 13 residues. CDR1 SGHTA and CDR2 FQGNSA come from the germline V gene. The CDR3 sequence is CASSFSGTGGYTF. The CDR3 nucleotides are TGTGCCAGCAGCTTCTCCGGGACAGGGGGCTACACCTTC.

The chain has TRBV6-2 or TRBV6-3 and TRBJ2-7; 8 positions match TRBD2. The length of the CDR3 is 14 residues. V gave up 2 bases and J gave up 3 bases; unmatched junction bases: 3. CDR1 and CDR2 (germline): MNHEY, SVGEGT. The CDR3 is CASSYGTSFYEQYV. CDR3 bases: TGTGCCAGCAGTTACGGGACTAGTTTCTACGAGCAGTACGTC.

CDR3: CATSKGTSGSWNEQFF. The CDR3 nucleotides are TGTGCCACCAGTAAAGGGACTAGCGGGAGTTGGAATGAGCAGTTCTTC. The chain recombines TRBV24-1 with TRBJ2-1; 14 bases align to TRBD2. J was trimmed by 7 bases and V by 6 bases; bases with no gene match: 7. This CDR3 contains 16 residues. CDR1 KGHDR and CDR2 SFDVKD come from the germline V gene.

This clonotype was detected many times. V usage is TRBV6-1 and J usage is TRBJ2-3; TRBD2 matches 9 bases. The CDR3 consists of 15 residues. The J segment lost 0 bases and the V segment lost 11 bases, leaving 9 bases of the junction unmatched. Per germline, CDR1 MNHNS and CDR2 SASEGT. The CDR3 nucleotides read TGTGCCCATCGACTAGCGGCTAAGAGCACAGATACGCAGTATTTT. Protein sequence: CAHRLAAKSTDTQYF.

This clonotype was detected a few times. This chain connects TRBV6-2 or TRBV6-3 to TRBJ2-5; TRBD2 might be the D (6 bases). CDR1 is MNHEY and CDR2 is SVGEGT in the germline V gene. The CDR3 covers 16 residues. The V gene lost 5 bases and the J gene lost 5 bases, with 21 bases spanning the gap. Written as DNA, the CDR3 is TGTGCCAGCAGTCCCTCGACTAGGAGGCTATGGGAGACCCAGTACTTC. Its protein product is CASSPSTRRLWETQYF.

The CDR3 region is CSVVVSGRETQYF. For the CDR3, the DNA is TGCAGCGTTGTAGTAAGCGGGAGGGAGACCCAGTACTTC. The chain combines TRBV29-1 with TRBJ2-5; 9 nucleotides align to TRBD2. Trimming at V came to 4 bases and at J to 5 bases, leaving 5 bases not matched to a gene. CDR1 is SQVTM and CDR2 is ANQGSEA in the germline V gene. This CDR3 has 13 residues.

This clonotype was seen a handful of times. The rearrangement uses TRBV10-1 and TRBJ2-1; D possibly corresponds to TRBD2 (5 bases). Germline V gene lookup returns CDR1 WNHNN and CDR2 SYGVQD (reference sequence). Trimming cost V 3 bases and J 1 base, with 13 bases left between them. The CDR3 is 16 residues long. The CDR3 sequence is CASSDPAGPSYNEQFF. CDR3 nucleotides: TGCGCCAGCAGTGACCCTGCGGGCCCGTCCTACAATGAGCAGTTCTTC.

The J gene is TRBJ1-1, the V gene TRBV28; D not resolved. The V gene's germline CDR1 is MDHEN and CDR2 SYDVKM. Trimming removed 8 bases at V and 4 bases at J, with 8 bases between. This CDR3 is 11 amino acids long. The CDR3 nucleotides read TGTGCCAGCCGGGTTGGCACTGAAGCTTTCTTT. This translates into CASRVGTEAFF. Using reference TRBV28 and TRBJ1-1 for the parts outside the CDR3, the full variable domain is DVKVTQSSRYLVKRTGEKVFLECVQDMDHENMFWYRQDPGLGLRLIYFSYDVKMKEKGDIPEGYSVSREKKERFSLILESASTNQTSMYLCASRVGTEAFFGQGTRLTVV.

This clonotype was recorded a few times. The chain employs TRBV28 and TRBJ1-5; 10 nucleotides agree with TRBD1. Trimming took 3 bases from V and 4 from J; bases not matched to a gene: 6. This CDR3 region has 16 residues. Looked up from germline, CDR1 is MDHEN and CDR2 is SYDVKM. In DNA, the CDR3 is TGTGCCAGCAGTTTCCACGGGACAGGGGAAAATCAGCCCCAGCATTTT. Its protein product is CASSFHGTGENQPQHF.

J is TRBJ1-6 and V is TRBV6-5, with a weak D call TRBD1 (5 bases). The CDR3 extends over 12 amino acids. The germline V gene encodes CDR1 MNHEY and CDR2 SVGAGI. V was shortened by 7 bases and J by 12 bases, with 13 bases between the two germline ends. The CDR3 bases are TGTGCCAGCACCACAGGAGTGGAACCCCTCCACTTT. It codes for CASTTGVEPLHF.

The rearrangement joins TRBV10-3 to TRBJ2-7; D is uncertain. CDR1 ENHRY and CDR2 SYGVKD come from the germline V gene. This CDR3 has 13 residues. Trimming cost V 6 bases and J 2 bases, with 11 bases left between them. The CDR3 is CAISVDLTYEQYV. CDR3 DNA sequence: TGTGCCATCAGCGTCGACTTAACCTACGAGCAGTACGTC.